These 29 T cell receptor beta chains were sequenced from one sample in a study of OX40 agonist ivuxolimab in advanced cancers. Profiling relied on immunoSEQ multiplex PCR, and the TCRdb table lists in-frame clones only, not all of them. Here the sample spans roughly 13,000 clones, approximately 80% being singletons. This specimen was CD4+ or CD8+ T cells sorted from blood, taken in a trial of the OX40 agonist ivuxolimab. The receptors were sampled from an adult with an advanced solid tumor such as melanoma, head and neck, liver or kidney cancer.

The chain joins TRBV10-3 to TRBJ1-5; no clear D. CDR1 ENHRY and CDR2 SYGVKD come from the germline V gene. CDR3 length: 15 residues. Trimming shortened V by 0 bases and J by 4 bases, and 10 bases separated the two germline ends. The CDR3, as DNA: TGTGCCATCAGTGAGTCGACGACCAAAAATCAGCCCCAGCATTTT. Amino acid sequence: CAISESTTKNQPQHF.

This clone is judged medium-sized (0.01 to 0.1%). The chain is built from TRBV7-8 and TRBJ2-3, with 11 bases lining up with TRBD2. CDR1 and CDR2 (germline): SGHVS, FQNEAQ. After removal of 5 bases from V and 5 bases from J, the junction contained 6 bases not matched to a gene. The CDR3 consists of 15 residues. CDR3 in DNA: TGTGCCAGCAGCCGTCCCGGGACTAGCGGAGATACGCAGTATTTT. It yields the protein CASSRPGTSGDTQYF.

The rearrangement uses TRBV4-3 and TRBJ2-5, with TRBD2 identical over 7 bases. The V and J ends lost 1 base and 5 bases, in that order; junction bases with no gene match: 7. Germline-derived CDR1 and CDR2 are LGHNA and YSLEER. This CDR3 contains 15 residues. The CDR3 nucleotides read TGCGCCAGCAGCCAAGGGTGGGAGGGCCCCGAGACCCAGTACTTC. Protein sequence: CASSQGWEGPETQYF.

The chain employs TRBV9 and TRBJ1-4, with 7 bases identical to TRBD1. Looked up from germline, CDR1 is SGDLS and CDR2 is YYNGEE. This CDR3 comprises 15 residues. V gave up 0 bases and J gave up 7 bases; unmatched junction bases: 6. The CDR3 reads CASSVEDRVVEKLFF. The CDR3 DNA is TGTGCCAGCAGCGTAGAAGACAGGGTGGTTGAAAAACTGTTTTTT.

The sample holds a few counts of this clone. This chain joins TRBV11-3 and TRBJ1-1; D gene unclear. Trimming took 4 bases from V and 10 from J, leaving 25 bases between them. CDR1 and CDR2 from the germline V gene are SGHNT and YENEEA. The CDR3 sequence is 16 residues long. CDR3 in amino acids: CASSSNPRAYKRVAFF. In DNA, the CDR3 is TGTGCCAGCAGCTCGAATCCCCGGGCTTACAAAAGGGTAGCTTTCTTT.

The J gene is TRBJ2-2, the V gene TRBV29-1; 7 nucleotides match TRBD2. CDR3 length equals 16 residues. The trim removed 0 bases at V and 2 bases at J, leaving 6 bases unmatched. Per the germline V gene, CDR1 is SQVTM and CDR2 is ANQGSEA. In nucleotides, the CDR3 is TGCAGCGTTGAAGATGGGAGCGGGGCCAACACCGGGGAGCTGTTTTTT. It is translated as CSVEDGSGANTGELFF.

The V gene is TRBV11-1, the J gene TRBJ2-2; TRBD1 matches at 7 bases. V trimming: 5 bases; J trimming: 1 base; junction bases outside the gene matches: 1. This CDR3 comprises 14 residues. Germline CDR1 reads SGHAT; CDR2 reads FQDESV (reference sequence). The CDR3 here is CASSHRGNTGELFF. The CDR3 DNA is TGTGCCAGCAGCCACAGGGGGAACACCGGGGAGCTGTTTTTT.

The chain joins TRBV15 to TRBJ2-5; unclear D gene. Germline V gene data show CDR1 as LNHNV and CDR2 as YYDKDF (reference sequence). This CDR3 is built from 13 residues. V gave up 5 bases and J gave up 4 bases, with 11 bases separating them. CDR3 amino acids: CATSYGRRETQYF. CDR3 coding DNA: TGTGCCACCAGCTACGGACGACGAGAGACCCAGTACTTC.

The chain couples TRBV9 to TRBJ1-1, with a possible D match to TRBD1 (6 bases). The CDR3 covers 15 residues. Germline CDR1 and CDR2: SGDLS and YYNGEE. Trimming pared 6 bases from V and 0 bases from J, leaving 15 bases between. The DNA for the CDR3 is TGTGCCAGCACCACCGGGGGCGCCTTGAACACTGAAGCTTTCTTT. Amino acids: CASTTGGALNTEAFF. The complete variable domain, with remaining parts taken from reference TRBV9 and TRBJ1-1, reads DSGVTQTPKHLITATGQRVTLRCSPRSGDLSVYWYQQSLDQGLQFLIQYYNGEERAKGNILERFSAQQFPDLHSELNLSSLELGDSALYFCASTTGGALNTEAFFGQGTRLTVV.

The chain carries TRBV23-1 and TRBJ1-4; D uncertain. TRBV23-1 is classed as an ORF, of uncertain function. This CDR3 has 14 amino acids. V was clipped by 4 bases and J by 0 bases, with 6 bases between them. In DNA form, the CDR3 reads TGCGCCAGCAGTCCGCCGGCAACTAATGAAAAACTGTTTTTT. Protein sequence: CASSPPATNEKLFF.

The chain links TRBV7-9 to TRBJ2-1; tentative D call: TRBD2 (6 bases). The V gene lost 8 bases and the J gene lost 6 bases, with 14 bases spanning the gap. Per the germline V gene, CDR1 is SEHNR and CDR2 is FQNEAQ (reference sequence). This CDR3 is built from 13 residues. The CDR3 nucleotides are TGTGCCAGCCTCTTTCGTAGCGGCAATGAGCAGTTCTTC. Protein sequence: CASLFRSGNEQFF.

V gene TRBV5-5 combines with J gene TRBJ2-7, with TRBD2 matching over 10 bases. This CDR3 spans 15 amino acids. Germline V gives CDR1 SGHKS, CDR2 YYEKEE (reference sequence). The V segment lost 2 bases and the J segment 6 bases; nucleotides outside the gene matches: 8. The CDR3 protein is CASSLGSGRSGEQYF. The CDR3 nucleotides read TGTGCCAGCAGCTTAGGTAGCGGGAGGTCCGGCGAGCAGTACTTC.

J is TRBJ2-2 and V is TRBV27; 10 nucleotides agree with TRBD1. Looked up from germline, CDR1 is MNHEY and CDR2 is SMNVEV (reference sequence). The junction had 7 bases not matched to a gene; V was cut back by 2 bases and J by 7 bases. This CDR3 is 16 amino acids long. The CDR3 region has the DNA TGTGCCAGCAGTTTAGTCGAGACAGGGGGCAACGGGGAGCTGTTTTTT. Amino acids: CASSLVETGGNGELFF.

The chain combines TRBV2 with TRBJ2-1; 13 bases line up with TRBD2. Trimming cost V 5 bases and J 8 bases; bases outside gene matches: 6. The CDR3 sequence is 15 residues long. CDR1 is SNHLY and CDR2 is FYNNEI in the germline V gene. The chain's CDR3 is CASSSGTSGIDEQFF. The CDR3 nucleotides are TGTGCCAGCAGTTCCGGGACTAGCGGGATAGATGAGCAGTTCTTC.

The chain carries TRBV13 and TRBJ2-3; perhaps TRBD1 as D (7 bases). CDR3 length: 13 amino acids. V was clipped by 5 bases and J by 6 bases, with 12 bases between them. The germline V gene has CDR1 PRHDT and CDR2 FYEKMQ (reference sequence). CDR3 amino acids: CASSQGGDDTQYF. As DNA, the CDR3 is TGTGCCAGCAGCCAGGGGGGTGATGATACGCAGTATTTT.

This clone was seen only a few times. In DNA, the CDR3 is TGTGCCAGCATCCCCTTTGGGGGGAATGAGCAGTTCTTC. Translation: CASIPFGGNEQFF. The rearrangement joins TRBV11-1 to TRBJ2-1; perhaps TRBD2 as D (6 bases). The CDR3 is 13 residues long. Trimming removed 7 bases at V and 7 bases at J, with 14 bases between. Germline loops: CDR1 SGHAT, CDR2 FQDESV (reference sequence).

CDR3 sequence (DNA): TGTGCCAGCAGCGTAGGCGGCACTGGGGAGCTGTTTTTT. Its protein is CASSVGGTGELFF. The chain carries TRBV9 and TRBJ2-2; no reliable D call. The CDR3 has 13 residues. The germline CDR1 and CDR2 sequences are SGDLS and YYNGEE. V dropped 0 bases and J dropped 8 bases, with 8 bases sitting between them.

This chain links TRBV7-3 with TRBJ1-1; no definite D call. V gave up 2 bases and J gave up 4 bases, with 8 bases separating them. The length of the CDR3 is 13 residues. CDR1 and CDR2 from the germline V gene are SGHTA and FQGTGA. The DNA of the CDR3 is TGTGCCAGCAGCTTATTTGTCGGCACTGAAGCTTTCTTT. The encoded protein is CASSLFVGTEAFF.

The chain combines TRBV11-2 with TRBJ2-6, with D perhaps being TRBD1 or TRBD2 (5 bases each). V shed 11 bases and J shed 2 bases, with 16 bases lying between them. Germline loops: CDR1 SGHAT, CDR2 FQNNGV. The CDR3 totals 15 residues. CDR3 sequence reads: CAVGGVGAGANVLTF. The DNA for the CDR3 is TGTGCCGTAGGAGGTGTAGGGGCTGGGGCCAACGTCCTGACTTTC.

The chain recombines TRBV19 with TRBJ2-3; 13 nucleotides match TRBD2. CDR3 size: 17 residues. J lost 5 bases, V lost 5 bases, and 10 bases had no gene match. From germline, CDR1 is LNHDA and CDR2 SQIVND (reference sequence). CDR3 nucleotides: TGTGCCAGTAGTCGAAAGGGACTAGCGGGAAATGAAGATACGCAGTATTTT. Protein sequence: CASSRKGLAGNEDTQYF. The whole variable domain, filled in from reference TRBV19 and TRBJ2-3, reads DGGITQSPKYLFRKEGQNVTLSCEQNLNHDAMYWYRQDPGQGLRLIYYSQIVNDFQKGDIAEGYSVSREKKESFPLTVTSAQKNPTAFYLCASSRKGLAGNEDTQYFGPGTRLTVL.

The V call is TRBV9, the J call TRBJ2-5; TRBD2 might be the D (6 bases). CDR3 size: 14 residues. Germline CDR1 and CDR2: SGDLS and YYNGEE. Between the trimmed V and J ends, which lost 1 base and 1 base, there was a span of 8 bases. The CDR3 sequence is CASSVSGAQETQYF. The CDR3, as DNA: TGTGCCAGCAGCGTATCGGGAGCCCAAGAGACCCAGTACTTC.

The DNA of the CDR3 is TGTGCCAGCAGTTTAGGGACAGGGCTCTACGAGCAGTACTTC. Encoded protein: CASSLGTGLYEQYF. The chain links TRBV27 to TRBJ2-7, with 9 bases lining up with TRBD1. J gave up 3 bases and V 2 bases, and 2 bases lay outside the gene matches. The CDR3 is 14 residues long. Germline assignment: CDR1 MNHEY and CDR2 SMNVEV (reference sequence).

The chain carries TRBV11-1 and TRBJ2-6; 12 nucleotides match TRBD2. The CDR3 consists of 18 residues. Germline loops: CDR1 SGHAT, CDR2 FQDESV (reference sequence). Losses at the gene ends were 5 bases for V and 0 bases for J; bases not matched to a gene: 5. CDR3 region: CASSLTSGSFSGANVLTF. In DNA form, the CDR3 reads TGTGCCAGCAGCCTGACTAGCGGGAGTTTCTCTGGGGCCAACGTCCTGACTTTC. Drawing the rest from reference TRBV11-1 and TRBJ2-6, the complete variable domain is EAEVAQSPRYKITEKSQAVAFWCDPISGHATLYWYRQILGQGPELLVQFQDESVVDDSQLPKDRFSAERLKGVDSTLKIQPAELGDSAMYLCASSLTSGSFSGANVLTFGAGSRLTVL.

The chain combines TRBV6-1 with TRBJ2-5; TRBD1 is a possible D gene (5 bases). The V gene's germline CDR1 is MNHNS and CDR2 SASEGT. The CDR3 is 13 amino acids. Trimming removed 6 bases at V and 5 bases at J, with 13 bases between. The CDR3 nucleotides are TGTGCCAGCAGGGACACTTACCTGGAGACCCAGTACTTC. The encoded protein is CASRDTYLETQYF.

The chain carries TRBV5-4 and TRBJ2-1; D remains ambiguous. V dropped 2 bases and J dropped 4 bases, with 7 bases sitting between them. The CDR3 is made up of 13 amino acids. Germline V gene lookup returns CDR1 SGHNT and CDR2 YYREEE (reference sequence). For the CDR3, the DNA is TGTGCCAGCAGCTTAGGTGGTTACAATGAGCAGTTCTTC. Amino acid sequence: CASSLGGYNEQFF.

By proportion, this clone is medium-sized. The V call is TRBV7-8, the J call TRBJ1-2; no definite D call. The CDR3 has 11 residues. The V end was cut by 5 bases, the J end by 8 bases, with 9 bases between. CDR1 and CDR2 (germline): SGHVS, FQNEAQ. This CDR3 is CASSDRRGYTF. CDR3 sequence (DNA): TGTGCCAGCAGCGACCGTCGGGGCTACACCTTC.

This chain joins TRBV4-3 and TRBJ2-2; a weak D match, TRBD2 (6 bases). Between the trimmed V and J ends, which lost 1 base and 1 base, there was a span of 16 bases. This CDR3 region has 18 residues. Germline lookup yields CDR1 LGHNA and CDR2 YSLEER. CDR3 sequence reads: CASSQAPGVAVNTGELFF. The CDR3, as DNA: TGCGCCAGCAGCCAAGCCCCGGGGGTAGCGGTGAACACCGGGGAGCTGTTTTTT.

The V and J genes are TRBV28 and TRBJ2-1; 9 bases are shared with TRBD2. The CDR3 loop spans 15 amino acids. J gave up 2 bases and V 6 bases, and 5 bases lay outside the gene matches. Germline V gives CDR1 MDHEN, CDR2 SYDVKM. The CDR3 bases are TGTGCCAGCAGACGGGGACTAGCCGCCTACAATGAGCAGTTCTTC. It yields the protein CASRRGLAAYNEQFF.

This sequence joins TRBV14 and TRBJ2-3; TRBD2 agrees at 7 bases. CDR1 and CDR2 (germline): SGHDN, FVKESK. J gave up 4 bases and V 1 base, and 14 bases lay outside the gene matches. The CDR3 extends over 18 amino acids. CDR3 nucleotides: TGTGCCAGCAGCCAAGGGCCTTCGCGGGAGTTCGGACCAGATACGCAGTATTTT. Amino acid sequence: CASSQGPSREFGPDTQYF.